The following is a TCR beta chain sequence with its context. Its matching antigen is unknown. These data are taken from a study of T cell responses to AZD1222 COVID-19 vaccine. The study, taken as a whole, reports: Clonal diversity may have been underestimated, and the donors were mostly white British, with more females than males.

Profiling relied on immunoSEQ multiplex PCR, and the TCRdb table lists in-frame clones only, not all of them. The table records 90,000 to 150,000 clones, 80% to 95% of them present only once. Germline values: CDR1 LGHDT, CDR2 YNNKEL (reference sequence). The CDR3 is made up of 16 amino acids. V lost 1 base, J lost 6 bases, and 16 bases lay in between. The chain employs TRBV3-1 (or the pseudogene TRBV3-2) and TRBJ1-5; D is ambiguous. The sequence was collected from an adult who received the AZD1222 COVID-19 vaccine. Source: peripheral blood, taken 28 days after the second AZD1222 dose. The CDR3 is CASSQAVGLGIQPQHF. CDR3 in DNA: TGTGCCAGCAGCCAAGCTGTCGGGCTAGGGATTCAGCCCCAGCATTTT.